These 29 T cell receptor beta chains were all obtained from the same sample, sequenced in a study of cytomegalovirus exposure and HLA in healthy donors. Vbeta (60) and Jbeta (13) primers were used in the PCR. Profiling relied on immunoSEQ multiplex PCR, and the TCRdb table lists in-frame clones only, not all of them. This sample has 170,000 or so clones, with roughly 80% found just once. Input material: PBMCs. Every receptor here comes from a man aged 35-49 years in good health and CMV-seronegative.

This clone has a single count. V usage is TRBV7-9 and J usage is TRBJ2-3; 9 nucleotides align to TRBD2. From germline, CDR1 is SEHNR and CDR2 FQNEAQ (reference sequence). The CDR3 runs to 15 residues. V lost 8 bases and J lost 3; bases outside the gene matches: 9. CDR3: CASPPAGGRTDTQYF. The CDR3 nucleotides read TGTGCCAGCCCCCCCGCGGGGGGGCGAACAGATACGCAGTATTTT. The whole variable domain, filled in from reference TRBV7-9 and TRBJ2-3, reads DTGVSQNPRHKITKRGQNVTFRCDPISEHNRLYWYRQTLGQGPEFLTYFQNEAQLEKSRLLSDRFSAERPKGSFSTLEIQRTEQGDSAMYLCASPPAGGRTDTQYFGPGTRLTVL.

The chain couples TRBV7-2 to TRBJ2-7, with D possibly matching TRBD1 (6 bases). The CDR3 loop spans 15 amino acids. CDR1 and CDR2 from the germline V gene are SGHTA and FQGNSA. V gave up 1 base and J gave up 1 base, with 11 bases separating them. CDR3 nucleotide sequence: TGTGCCAGCAGCTTAGAACAGGGTAGGTCCTACGAGCAGTACTTC. Protein sequence: CASSLEQGRSYEQYF.

The chain is built from TRBV29-1 and TRBJ2-7, with 8 bases identical to TRBD1. The V segment lost 6 bases and the J segment 5 bases; nucleotides outside the gene matches: 9. Germline V gives CDR1 SQVTM, CDR2 ANQGSEA. This CDR3 is 13 amino acids long. CDR3 DNA: TGCAGCGTGGACGGACAGGGTTCCCACGAGCAGTACTTC. It specifies CSVDGQGSHEQYF.

The chain employs TRBV7-2 and TRBJ1-5; 8 bases agree with TRBD1. The ends lost 5 bases at V and 12 bases at J; junction bases unmatched: 6. CDR1 SGHTA and CDR2 FQGNSA come from the germline V gene. The CDR3 consists of 12 residues. CDR3 coding DNA: TGTGCCAGCAGCCAACAGACAGGGGTCCAGCATTTT. Translating it yields CASSQQTGVQHF.

This rearrangement joins TRBV29-1 to TRBJ2-2, with 7 nucleotides matching TRBD1. This CDR3 is built from 12 residues. The V gene's germline CDR1 is SQVTM and CDR2 ANQGSEA. Trimming removed 6 bases from V and 3 bases from J; junction bases left unmatched: 1. DNA of the CDR3: TGCAGCGTACAGGGGTACACCGGGGAGCTGTTTTTT. It codes for CSVQGYTGELFF.

The V and J genes are TRBV6-6 and TRBJ2-7; D is uncertain. V was trimmed by 8 bases and J by 0 bases, leaving 14 bases between them. The CDR3 runs to 14 residues. CDR1 and CDR2 from the germline V gene are MNHNY and SVGAGI (reference sequence). CDR3 sequence reads: CASSLPGNSYEQYF. The CDR3 DNA reads TGTGCCAGCTCCCTTCCAGGAAACTCCTACGAGCAGTACTTC.

In this sample, this clone turned up a few times. The V gene is TRBV19, the J gene TRBJ1-6; D is ambiguous. This CDR3 region has 14 residues. CDR1 LNHDA and CDR2 SQIVND come from the germline V gene (reference sequence). Trimming took 5 bases from V and 5 from J, leaving 10 bases between them. CDR3 sequence reads: CASSGDRNNSPLHF. CDR3 coding DNA: TGTGCCAGTAGTGGAGACCGGAATAATTCACCCCTCCACTTT.

The chain has TRBV5-8 and TRBJ1-2, with D uncertain. The CDR3 has 12 amino acids. Trimming pared 1 base from V and 8 bases from J, leaving 9 bases between. In germline, CDR1 is SGHTS, CDR2 YDEGEE. For the CDR3, the DNA is TGTGCCAGCAGCTTGTATCGTTCGGGCTACACCTTC. As protein: CASSLYRSGYTF.

The chain uses TRBV2 and TRBJ1-3; no clear D gene. The V gene lost 3 bases and the J gene lost 1 base, with 13 bases spanning the gap. Germline V gene sequence: CDR1 SNHLY, CDR2 FYNNEI. This CDR3 has 16 residues. This CDR3 is CASSDSGTTSGNTIYF. CDR3 sequence (DNA): TGTGCCAGCAGTGATTCAGGAACCACTTCTGGAAACACCATATATTTT.

A word on this clone: Other DNA variants within this sample encode the same CDR3. This chain uses TRBV27 with TRBJ1-2; 8 bases map to TRBD1. CDR3 length: 13 residues. J lost 3 bases, V lost 3 bases, and 0 bases had no gene match. Germline V gene lookup returns CDR1 MNHEY and CDR2 SMNVEV (reference sequence). This chain's CDR3 is CASSLTGDYGYTF. The CDR3 DNA sequence: TGTGCCAGCAGTTTGACAGGGGACTATGGCTACACCTTC.

The V gene is TRBV5-4, the J gene TRBJ2-5, with TRBD1 matching over 11 bases. Germline-derived CDR1 and CDR2 are SGHNT and YYREEE (reference sequence). V was pared by 0 bases and J by 4 bases, with 8 bases of the junction left unmatched. The CDR3 loop spans 17 amino acids. In nucleotides, the CDR3 is TGTGCCAGCAGCTTGGGGTCCAGGACAGGGGGCGGAGAGACCCAGTACTTC. Translating it yields CASSLGSRTGGGETQYF.

This sequence joins TRBV18 and TRBJ2-2; D ambiguous. The V and J ends lost 3 bases and 0 bases respectively, with 8 bases between them. This CDR3 contains 15 residues. In germline, CDR1 is KGHSH, CDR2 LQKENI. CDR3 in amino acids: CASSPQVTNTGELFF. Written as DNA, the CDR3 is TGTGCCAGCTCACCCCAGGTCACGAACACCGGGGAGCTGTTTTTT. The variable domain in full, with the rest retrieved from reference TRBV18 and TRBJ2-2, is NAGVMQNPRHLVRRRGQEARLRCSPMKGHSHVYWYRQLPEEGLKFMVYLQKENIIDESGMPKERFSAEFPKEGPSILRIQQVVRGDSAAYFCASSPQVTNTGELFFGEGSRLTVL.

The chain uses TRBV7-8 and TRBJ1-2; the D is unclear. Germline V lookup: CDR1 SGHVS, CDR2 FQNEAQ. This CDR3 region has 14 residues. Deletions cut 1 base from V and 2 bases from J, with 8 bases between. DNA for the CDR3: TGTGCCAGCAGCTTAGGAGCGGAGAACTATGGCTACACCTTC. Protein sequence: CASSLGAENYGYTF.

The chain is built from TRBV27 and TRBJ2-1; TRBD1 might be the D (6 bases). CDR1 MNHEY and CDR2 SMNVEV come from the germline V gene (reference sequence). The CDR3 sequence is 15 residues long. Trimming shortened V by 4 bases and J by 0 bases, and 10 bases separated the two germline ends. The CDR3 region is CASSSGQHSYNEQFF. The CDR3 DNA follows: TGTGCCAGCAGTTCCGGACAGCACTCCTACAATGAGCAGTTCTTC.

This clone was detected only once. This chain connects TRBV19 to TRBJ1-2, with 9 bases fitting TRBD1. The J segment lost 5 bases and the V segment lost 5 bases, leaving 9 bases of the junction unmatched. Germline loops: CDR1 LNHDA, CDR2 SQIVND (reference sequence). This CDR3 comprises 15 residues. DNA of the CDR3: TGTGCCAGTAGTTCAGGGTCCGGGACAGGGTATGGCTACACCTTC. Its translation is CASSSGSGTGYGYTF.

This clone was observed a handful of times. The chain has TRBV2 and TRBJ1-2, with 9 positions matching TRBD1. Losses at the gene ends were 4 bases for V and 3 bases for J; bases not matched to a gene: 3. The CDR3 covers 14 residues. Germline V CDR1 and CDR2: SNHLY, FYNNEI. CDR3 DNA sequence: TGTGCCAGCAGTGGGGACAGGGACGACTATGGCTACACCTTC. Translation: CASSGDRDDYGYTF.

This chain connects TRBV15 to TRBJ2-3, with 7 bases aligning to TRBD1. Germline V CDR1 and CDR2: LNHNV, YYDKDF (reference sequence). This CDR3 spans 17 amino acids. J was trimmed by 1 base and V by 0 bases; bases with no gene match: 7. CDR3 sequence reads: CATSRDIPGTGTDTQYF. The CDR3 bases are TGTGCCACCAGCAGAGATATCCCCGGGACAGGCACAGATACGCAGTATTTT.

This clone was recorded once. This chain connects TRBV7-2 to TRBJ2-5, with 11 positions matching TRBD2. V gave up 2 bases and J gave up 5 bases; unmatched junction bases: 7. This CDR3 comprises 16 residues. Germline V gene lookup returns CDR1 SGHTA and CDR2 FQGNSA. This CDR3 reads CASSLTLAGGGETQYF. The CDR3 bases are TGTGCCAGCAGCTTAACTCTAGCGGGAGGCGGGGAGACCCAGTACTTC.

V is TRBV2 and J is TRBJ2-3; D not resolved. V dropped 5 bases and J dropped 10 bases, with 10 bases sitting between them. Germline lookup yields CDR1 SNHLY and CDR2 FYNNEI. This CDR3 spans 11 amino acids. The CDR3 bases are TGTGCCAGCAGTTCAGATTTACCGCAGTATTTT. The encoded protein is CASSSDLPQYF.

The chain employs TRBV9 and TRBJ1-2; TRBD1 is a possible D gene (5 bases). Trimming shortened V by 0 bases and J by 8 bases, and 11 bases separated the two germline ends. CDR1 SGDLS and CDR2 YYNGEE come from the germline V gene. The CDR3 consists of 13 residues. The CDR3 sequence: CASSVGQSLGYTF. CDR3 sequence (DNA): TGTGCCAGCAGCGTAGGACAGTCCCTGGGCTACACCTTC.

To note about this clone: The same CDR3 can be traced to other DNA sequences in this sample. The rearrangement joins TRBV9 to TRBJ2-7, with TRBD1 matching over 9 bases. The CDR3 is 15 residues long. From germline, CDR1 is SGDLS and CDR2 YYNGEE. Losses at the gene ends were 3 bases for V and 0 bases for J; bases not matched to a gene: 4. The CDR3 nucleotides read TGTGCCAGCAGCGAGGGACAGGGCATCTCCTACGAGCAGTACTTC. Protein: CASSEGQGISYEQYF.

The chain links TRBV5-1 to TRBJ2-3; 8 nucleotides align to TRBD2. V lost 4 bases to trimming and J lost 2 bases; unmatched junction nucleotides: 6. Germline CDR1 SGHRS, CDR2 YFSETQ. This CDR3 is built from 15 residues. The CDR3: CASSPDGGATDTQYF. DNA of the CDR3: TGCGCCAGCAGCCCCGACGGGGGGGCCACAGATACGCAGTATTTT.

The gene calls are TRBV20-1 and TRBJ2-1, with 8 bases identical to TRBD2. After removal of 5 bases from V and 15 bases from J, the junction contained 9 bases not matched to a gene. Germline V lookup: CDR1 DFQATT, CDR2 SNEGSKA (reference sequence). This CDR3 contains 11 residues. CDR3 protein: CSADPGLGGFF. CDR3 sequence (DNA): TGCAGTGCTGACCCGGGACTAGGTGGGTTCTTC.

V gene TRBV19 combines with J gene TRBJ1-2, with TRBD1 matching over 9 bases. CDR3 length: 13 residues. Trimming at V came to 3 bases and at J to 10 bases, leaving 6 bases not matched to a gene. The germline CDR1 and CDR2 sequences are LNHDA and SQIVND (reference sequence). This CDR3 is CASSMDRGLYYTF. For the CDR3, the DNA is TGTGCCAGTAGTATGGACAGGGGACTTTACTACACCTTC.

V gene TRBV30 combines with J gene TRBJ1-3, with D possibly being TRBD1 (6 bases). Trimming removed 0 bases at V and 4 bases at J, with 10 bases between. The CDR3 has 14 amino acids. Germline V gene lookup returns CDR1 GTSNPN and CDR2 SVGIG (reference sequence). CDR3 coding DNA: TGTGCCTGGAGTGTACAGGGTTCGGGAAACACCATATATTTT. It encodes CAWSVQGSGNTIYF.

The chain recombines TRBV28 with TRBJ1-1; 10 bases match TRBD1. The CDR3 consists of 13 residues. Trimming at V came to 5 bases and at J to 5 bases, leaving 2 bases not matched to a gene. The germline V gene has CDR1 MDHEN and CDR2 SYDVKM. The CDR3 reads CASSDRGRTEAFF. CDR3 in DNA: TGTGCCAGCAGTGACAGGGGGCGAACTGAAGCTTTCTTT.

Only a few counts were recorded for this clone. The J gene is TRBJ2-7, the V gene TRBV18, with TRBD1 matching over 7 bases. Germline V gene lookup returns CDR1 KGHSH and CDR2 LQKENI. There are 16 residues in the CDR3. V gave up 3 bases and J gave up 0 bases; unmatched junction bases: 8. The CDR3 is CASSPIRDRFSYEQYF. The DNA for the CDR3 is TGTGCCAGCTCACCCATCCGGGACAGATTCTCCTACGAGCAGTACTTC.

The rearrangement joins TRBV5-4 to TRBJ2-2; TRBD1 aligns across 7 bases. The CDR3 is 17 amino acids. Germline V CDR1 and CDR2: SGHNT, YYREEE (reference sequence). The V and J ends lost 1 base and 0 bases, in that order; junction bases with no gene match: 6. CDR3 sequence (DNA): TGTGCCAGCAGCTTGAGAAGTACAGGGGCGAACACCGGGGAGCTGTTTTTT. Translation: CASSLRSTGANTGELFF.

This sequence joins TRBV4-3 and TRBJ2-5; a weak D match, TRBD1 (6 bases). Near its end, the DNA agrees better with TRBJ2-7, so the J call may be wrong. Per the germline V gene, CDR1 is LGHNA and CDR2 is YSLEER. This CDR3 is built from 15 residues. CDR3: CASSQDLRTDYEQYF. CDR3 sequence (DNA): TGCGCCAGCAGCCAAGATTTAAGGACAGACTACGAGCAGTACTTC.